The 11 T cell receptor beta chains listed next were all sequenced from one sample in a study of T cells in Graves' hyperthyroidism and ophthalmopathy. TCR beta CDR3 regions were amplified from RNA. The HTBI set primed first-round TCR CDR3 RT-PCR. TCRdb used MiXCR to reprocess the multiplex PCR reads, holding one entry per CDR3 protein. The profile covers hundreds of thousands of distinct CDR3 sequences, with 11% to 15% appearing a single time and about 9.4% taken by the ten largest. The sample taken for sequencing was blood. The receptors were sampled from a woman younger than 35 with Graves' hyperthyroidism.

The rearrangement uses TRBV15 and TRBJ2-2; D gene uncertain. Trimming removed 3 bases at V and 7 bases at J, with 6 bases between. The CDR3 has 12 amino acids. Looked up from germline, CDR1 is LNHNV and CDR2 is YYDKDF (reference sequence). In DNA, the CDR3 is TGTGCCACCAGCAGGTCGAACGGGGAGCTGTTTTTT. Translating it yields CATSRSNGELFF.

This rearrangement joins TRBV19 to TRBJ2-7, with D perhaps being TRBD1 or TRBD2 (5 bases each). The germline V gene has CDR1 LNHDA and CDR2 SQIVND (reference sequence). The CDR3 is 14 residues long. V was shortened by 4 bases and J by 0 bases, with 10 bases between the two germline ends. The CDR3, as DNA: TGTGCCAGTAGTACGGGACCTTTCTCCTACGAGCAGTACTTC. Encoded protein: CASSTGPFSYEQYF.

This clonotype was detected a few times. The chain carries TRBV5-5 and TRBJ2-1; D might be TRBD1 or TRBD2, each matching 5 bases. Germline CDR1 and CDR2: SGHKS and YYEKEE (reference sequence). The CDR3 totals 12 residues. Trimming stripped 4 bases from V and 10 bases from J, with 12 bases between. CDR3 coding DNA: TGTGCCAGCAGCGGGACCACTCCAGAGCAGTTCTTC. Translating gives CASSGTTPEQFF.

The table lists this clonotype with many counts. The rearrangement joins TRBV5-4 to TRBJ2-7; D is possibly TRBD2 (5 bases). Germline V gene data show CDR1 as SGHNT and CDR2 as YYREEE (reference sequence). The CDR3 has 14 amino acids. Trimming left V 4 bases short and J 4 bases short, with 15 bases between. This chain's CDR3 is CASSLDLWAYEQYF. In nucleotides, the CDR3 is TGTGCCAGCAGCCTGGACTTGTGGGCGTACGAGCAGTACTTC.

Only a few counts were recorded for this clonotype. This chain joins TRBV5-1 and TRBJ2-1; TRBD1 agrees at 9 bases. CDR1 and CDR2 from the germline V gene are SGHRS and YFSETQ. The ends lost 4 bases at V and 4 bases at J; junction bases unmatched: 12. The CDR3 covers 17 residues. The CDR3, as DNA: TGCGCCAGCAGCCGGGGACAGGGTGGAGTGGGATACAATGAGCAGTTCTTC. Its translation: CASSRGQGGVGYNEQFF.

The V call is TRBV7-9, the J call TRBJ2-3; TRBD2 is a possible D gene (6 bases). Trimming cost V 3 bases and J 5 bases, with 12 bases left between them. Germline V CDR1 and CDR2: SEHNR, FQNEAQ (reference sequence). This CDR3 is built from 14 residues. The CDR3 protein is CASSLSGSGDTQYF. DNA of the CDR3: TGTGCCAGCAGCTTGTCCGGGAGTGGAGATACGCAGTATTTT. The entire variable domain, with the rest obtained from reference TRBV7-9 and TRBJ2-3, is as follows: DTGVSQNPRHKITKRGQNVTFRCDPISEHNRLYWYRQTLGQGPEFLTYFQNEAQLEKSRLLSDRFSAERPKGSFSTLEIQRTEQGDSAMYLCASSLSGSGDTQYFGPGTRLTVL.

This clonotype was counted ten times or more. The chain carries TRBV18 and TRBJ2-1; D is unclear. The V end lost 2 bases, the J end lost 1 base, and 9 bases lay between the germline ends. Germline V gene lookup returns CDR1 KGHSH and CDR2 LQKENI. This CDR3 contains 15 residues. CDR3 sequence (DNA): TGTGCCAGCTCACCATTCCGCGCTTCCTACAATGAGCAGTTCTTC. Translated, it gives CASSPFRASYNEQFF.

This clonotype showed up just a few times. The chain carries TRBV19 and TRBJ2-5; TRBD1 agrees at 9 bases. Germline loops: CDR1 LNHDA, CDR2 SQIVND (reference sequence). This CDR3 has 13 residues. The V segment lost 8 bases and the J segment 4 bases; nucleotides outside the gene matches: 5. CDR3 sequence (DNA): TGTGCCAGTGAAACAGGGGGCGGAGAGACCCAGTACTTC. It specifies CASETGGGETQYF.

The table lists this clonotype with a few counts. V and J are TRBV5-1 and TRBJ2-7; D could derive from TRBD1 or TRBD2 (6 bases each). CDR1 SGHRS and CDR2 YFSETQ come from the germline V gene. The CDR3 length is 12 residues. Trimming removed 4 bases from V and 9 bases from J, with 14 bases in between. The CDR3 loop is CASSLNREVQYF. The CDR3 region has the DNA TGCGCCAGCAGCCTGAACAGGGAGGTGCAGTACTTC.

This clonotype was found many times. This sequence joins TRBV11-2 and TRBJ1-1; no definite D call. V was cut by 6 bases and J by 1 base, with 6 bases left in between. This CDR3 has 12 amino acids. Germline CDR1 SGHAT, CDR2 FQNNGV. The CDR3 DNA follows: TGTGCCAGCAGGTCGTGGAACACTGAAGCTTTCTTT. Translated: CASRSWNTEAFF.

This clonotype was counted ten times or more. The chain links TRBV24-1 to TRBJ2-7; D possibly corresponds to TRBD1 (6 bases). The germline V gene has CDR1 KGHDR and CDR2 SFDVKD. This CDR3 is built from 15 residues. V lost 3 bases to trimming and J lost 2 bases, with 13 bases between them. The CDR3 coding sequence is TGTGCCACCAGTGATCCCCGGACAGCGCCCTACGAGCAGTACTTC. It translates to CATSDPRTAPYEQYF.